These 32 T cell receptor beta chains were sequenced from one sample in a study of response to subunit inactivated influenza vaccine. TCRdb used MiXCR to reprocess the RT-PCR reads, holding one entry per CDR3 protein. The sample holds about 500,000 distinct CDR3 sequences, approximately 7.3% seen once. The sequencing used PBMCs from blood, collected about 24 months after vaccination. The receptors derive from a man between 50 and 69 years old who received an inactivated influenza vaccine.

The CDR3 is CSARDWSGSSNEQFF. For the CDR3, the DNA is TGCAGTGCTAGAGATTGGAGCGGGAGTTCCAATGAGCAGTTCTTC. The gene calls are TRBV20-1 and TRBJ2-1, with 8 bases that match TRBD2. CDR3 size: 15 residues. Per germline, CDR1 DFQATT and CDR2 SNEGSKA (reference sequence). Trimming removed 0 bases from V and 6 bases from J; junction bases left unmatched: 7.

This clonotype appeared a few times. The rearrangement links TRBV15 to TRBJ2-4; possibly TRBD2 for D (7 bases). Trimming removed 5 bases at V and 0 bases at J, with 8 bases between. Germline V gene lookup returns CDR1 LNHNV and CDR2 YYDKDF (reference sequence). CDR3 length equals 14 residues. CDR3 nucleotides: TGTGCCACCAGCGGGGGGGCAGCCAAAAACATTCAGTACTTC. Protein: CATSGGAAKNIQYF.

This clonotype was seen only a few times. The V gene is TRBV5-1, the J gene TRBJ2-1, with 11 bases aligning to TRBD2. Germline CDR1 reads SGHRS; CDR2 reads YFSETQ. The length of the CDR3 is 15 residues. V lost 1 base to trimming and J lost 8 bases; unmatched junction nucleotides: 5. CDR3 residues: CASSLTSGSSDEQFF. CDR3 bases: TGCGCCAGCAGCTTGACTAGCGGGAGCTCAGATGAGCAGTTCTTC.

This clonotype was seen only a few times. The chain has TRBV20-1 and TRBJ1-1, with D possibly matching TRBD1 (5 bases). The CDR3 is 15 amino acids. Trimming stripped 7 bases from V and 5 bases from J, with 23 bases between. Germline CDR1 and CDR2: DFQATT and SNEGSKA (reference sequence). The CDR3 DNA reads TGCAGTGGGGGCCCAGTGGGAAGTCGGCGGACTGAAGCTTTCTTT. This encodes CSGGPVGSRRTEAFF.

V and J are TRBV11-2 and TRBJ2-1; 10 nucleotides line up with TRBD2. Germline V CDR1 and CDR2: SGHAT, FQNNGV. This CDR3 comprises 15 residues. V was pared by 0 bases and J by 5 bases, with 1 base of the junction left unmatched. In DNA form, the CDR3 reads TGTGCCAGCAGCTTAGATGGGACTAGCGACAATGAGCAGTTCTTC. Translation: CASSLDGTSDNEQFF.

This clonotype has ten or more counts. V usage is TRBV28 and J usage is TRBJ2-1; unclear D gene. Looked up from germline, CDR1 is MDHEN and CDR2 is SYDVKM. With 6 bases removed from V and 6 bases from J, the gap between germline ends came to 18 bases. The CDR3 loop spans 15 amino acids. The CDR3 bases are TGTGCCAGCAGCCCCCCTAGGCGCGGAGTCAATGAGCAGTTCTTC. This encodes CASSPPRRGVNEQFF.

This clonotype was counted many times. The chain employs TRBV12-3 or TRBV12-4 and TRBJ2-3; possibly TRBD2 for D (6 bases). Trimming shortened V by 5 bases and J by 2 bases, and 20 bases separated the two germline ends. The CDR3 extends over 17 amino acids. Written as DNA, the CDR3 is TGTGCCAGCAGTCCGTCCGGGGGTTTCTTTTCCACAGATACGCAGTATTTT. Translated, it gives CASSPSGGFFSTDTQYF.

The chain has TRBV13 and TRBJ2-4; 7 bases are a match to TRBD1. Germline V gene sequence: CDR1 PRHDT, CDR2 FYEKMQ (reference sequence). This CDR3 spans 16 amino acids. The V segment lost 5 bases and the J segment 2 bases; nucleotides outside the gene matches: 9. The chain's CDR3 is CASSTRQGRTKNIQYF. The CDR3 DNA reads TGTGCCAGCAGCACCCGACAGGGCCGCACCAAAAACATTCAGTACTTC. Drawing the rest from reference TRBV13 and TRBJ2-4, the complete variable domain is AAGVIQSPRHLIKEKRETATLKCYPIPRHDTVYWYQQGPGQDPQFLISFYEKMQSDKGSIPDRFSAQQFSDYHSELNMSSLELGDSALYFCASSTRQGRTKNIQYFGAGTRLSVL.

The genes are TRBV5-5 and TRBJ2-1; D gene ambiguous. Germline loops: CDR1 SGHKS, CDR2 YYEKEE (reference sequence). The CDR3 covers 13 residues. V was cut by 0 bases and J by 8 bases, with 9 bases left in between. The CDR3 reads CASSLAVAHEQFF. In DNA, the CDR3 is TGTGCCAGCAGCTTGGCCGTTGCCCATGAGCAGTTCTTC.

The chain joins TRBV27 to TRBJ2-3, with no clear D. V was pared by 1 base and J by 1 base, with 12 bases between. In germline, CDR1 is MNHEY, CDR2 SMNVEV (reference sequence). The CDR3 consists of 16 residues. CDR3 bases: TGTGCCAGCAGTTTATTGGGCCAGTTCCGCACAGATACGCAGTATTTT. Translated: CASSLLGQFRTDTQYF.

This clonotype was seen only a few times. The gene calls are TRBV25-1 and TRBJ2-2; no definite D call. Germline V lookup: CDR1 MGHDK, CDR2 SYGVNS. The CDR3 runs to 13 residues. V shed 7 bases and J shed 0 bases, with 6 bases lying between them. The CDR3 loop reads CASNKANTGELFF. Written as DNA, the CDR3 is TGTGCCAGCAATAAGGCGAACACCGGGGAGCTGTTTTTT. Complete variable domain (other parts from reference TRBV25-1 and TRBJ2-2): EADIYQTPRYLVIGTGKKITLECSQTMGHDKMYWYQQDPGMELHLIHYSYGVNSTEKGDLSSESTVSRIRTEHFPLTLESARPSHTSQYLCASNKANTGELFFGEGSRLTVL.

Ten or more counts support this clonotype. At one end the junction does not follow the germline gene, possibly because of a read error. This chain connects TRBV6-6 to TRBJ2-5, with D tentatively TRBD1 (6 bases). This CDR3 is 13 amino acids long. Germline V gene data show CDR1 as MNHNY and CDR2 as SVGAGI (reference sequence). The CDR3 loop reads CASSSVRTATRYF. In DNA form, the CDR3 reads TGTGCCAGCAGTTCCGTCCGGACAGCGACCCGGTACTTC.

The chain uses TRBV11-2 and TRBJ2-7; D call uncertain. V lost 5 bases and J 2 bases, leaving 13 bases between the germline ends. The CDR3 is made up of 14 amino acids. Germline CDR1 is SGHAT and CDR2 is FQNNGV. The CDR3 nucleotides are TGTGCCAGCAGCCTCGTCCAGCTAGCCTACGAGCAGTACTTC. This sequence encodes CASSLVQLAYEQYF. Full variable domain (missing parts from reference TRBV11-2 and TRBJ2-7): EAGVAQSPRYKIIEKRQSVAFWCNPISGHATLYWYQQILGQGPKLLIQFQNNGVVDDSQLPKDRFSAERLKGVDSTLKIQPAKLEDSAVYLCASSLVQLAYEQYFGPGTRLTVT.

This clonotype has a handful of counts. J is TRBJ2-1 and V is TRBV28; 10 bases are a match to TRBD2. V shed 7 bases and J 8 bases; nucleotides not matched to a gene: 5. This CDR3 is built from 13 residues. Germline V gives CDR1 MDHEN, CDR2 SYDVKM. In DNA form, the CDR3 reads TGTGCCAGCATAAGCGGGGGGGCGTATGAGCAGTTCTTC. Its protein is CASISGGAYEQFF.

The chain recombines TRBV3-1 with TRBJ2-1; no clear D. CDR3 length: 15 residues. Germline V gene data show CDR1 as LGHDT and CDR2 as YNNKEL (reference sequence). V lost 5 bases and J lost 6, with 17 bases in between. CDR3 sequence: CASSSRRGSGNEQFF. In DNA form, the CDR3 reads TGTGCCAGCAGCTCCCGTAGAGGCTCGGGCAATGAGCAGTTCTTC.

This clonotype was seen repeatedly, ten times or more. The chain joins TRBV6-1 to TRBJ2-1; 10 nucleotides match TRBD2. Germline values: CDR1 MNHNS, CDR2 SASEGT. Germline trimming cut 5 bases from V and 0 bases from J; bases unmatched to any gene: 10. The CDR3 is made up of 18 amino acids. This chain's CDR3 is CASSRFGLAASSYNEQFF. In DNA form, the CDR3 reads TGTGCCAGCAGTCGGTTCGGACTAGCGGCGAGCTCCTACAATGAGCAGTTCTTC.

The genes are TRBV7-2 and TRBJ2-7; a possible D gene is TRBD1 (6 bases). This CDR3 is 12 amino acids long. V lost 2 bases to trimming and J lost 7 bases, with 9 bases between them. Per the germline V gene, CDR1 is SGHTA and CDR2 is FQGNSA. The CDR3 sequence is CASSLLGQEQYF. CDR3 coding DNA: TGTGCCAGCAGCTTACTCGGACAGGAGCAGTACTTC.

This clonotype was counted a few times. The CDR3: CATSAVAGASYNEQFF. As DNA, the CDR3 is TGTGCCACCAGTGCCGTAGCGGGAGCTTCCTACAATGAGCAGTTCTTC. The chain combines TRBV24-1 with TRBJ2-1; TRBD2 matches at 9 bases. The germline V gene has CDR1 KGHDR and CDR2 SFDVKD. The CDR3 runs to 16 residues. V shed 5 bases, J shed 1 base, and the junction held 5 bases outside the gene matches.

The sample holds many counts of this clonotype. V is TRBV10-3 and J is TRBJ2-5; D is uncertain. Germline loops: CDR1 ENHRY, CDR2 SYGVKD. The CDR3 is 13 amino acids. V gave up 6 bases and J gave up 0 bases, with 8 bases separating them. The CDR3 sequence is CAISTEYQETQYF. Written as DNA, the CDR3 is TGTGCCATCAGCACAGAGTACCAAGAGACCCAGTACTTC.

The V and J genes are TRBV10-3 and TRBJ1-4, with TRBD1 identical over 12 bases. The junction had 6 bases not matched to a gene; V was cut back by 3 bases and J by 7 bases. There are 16 residues in the CDR3. CDR1 is ENHRY, CDR2 SYGVKD, per germline. For the CDR3, the DNA is TGTGCCATCAGTGAAGGGACAGGGGGCGCAGTTGAAAAACTGTTTTTT. It encodes CAISEGTGGAVEKLFF.

CDR3 in amino acids: CASSTGTALYGYTF. The CDR3 DNA sequence: TGTGCCAGCAGCACTGGGACAGCTCTCTATGGCTACACCTTC. The rearrangement uses TRBV11-2 and TRBJ1-2, with 7 positions matching TRBD1. CDR1 and CDR2 from the germline V gene are SGHAT and FQNNGV. Trimming cost V 5 bases and J 4 bases; bases outside gene matches: 7. This CDR3 has 14 residues.

V gene TRBV3-1 combines with J gene TRBJ1-1; TRBD1 is a possible D gene (5 bases). Germline assignment: CDR1 LGHDT and CDR2 YNNKEL (reference sequence). Trimming removed 0 bases from V and 5 bases from J, with 10 bases in between. The CDR3 runs 14 residues. For the CDR3, the DNA is TGTGCCAGCAGCCAAGATGGCGGGGGAACTGAAGCTTTCTTT. It codes for CASSQDGGGTEAFF.

This clonotype was counted many times. This rearrangement joins TRBV7-2 to TRBJ2-2, with D possibly matching TRBD2 (5 bases). This CDR3 contains 15 residues. Germline loops: CDR1 SGHTA, CDR2 FQGNSA. Trimming shortened V by 2 bases and J by 7 bases, and 14 bases separated the two germline ends. The CDR3 loop is CASSLQAVASGELFF. CDR3 nucleotides: TGTGCCAGCAGCTTACAGGCGGTAGCGAGCGGGGAGCTGTTTTTT.

This clonotype was observed a few times. This chain links TRBV20-1 with TRBJ1-6, with no clear D. Trimming pared 5 bases from V and 2 bases from J, leaving 7 bases between. This CDR3 has 13 residues. In germline, CDR1 is DFQATT, CDR2 SNEGSKA (reference sequence). CDR3 in DNA: TGCAGTGCTTGGGGTACCTATAATTCACCCCTCCACTTT. Translation gives CSAWGTYNSPLHF.

This clonotype was recorded a few times. The chain combines TRBV6-2 or TRBV6-3 with TRBJ2-2, with D uncertain. The CDR3 is made up of 15 amino acids. Trimming removed 2 bases from V and 6 bases from J, with 13 bases in between. Per germline, CDR1 MNHEY and CDR2 SVGEGT. The CDR3 loop is CASSYTLSNAGELFF. The CDR3 bases are TGTGCCAGCAGTTACACCCTTAGCAACGCCGGGGAGCTGTTTTTT.

About this clonotype: With a much larger clone just one base away, this may be a read error. The chain has TRBV15 and TRBJ2-1, with TRBD2 matching 8 bases. The CDR3 totals 16 residues. Germline CDR1 LNHNV, CDR2 YYDKDF (reference sequence). The CDR3 sequence is CATNRDPPTSGNEQFF. CDR3 DNA: TGTGCCACCAACAGAGACCCGCCAACTAGCGGCAATGAGCAGTTCTTC.

This clonotype has a handful of counts. V usage is TRBV7-2 and J usage is TRBJ2-1, with D maybe TRBD1 (5 bases). Germline V lookup: CDR1 SGHTA, CDR2 FQGNSA. V dropped 8 bases and J dropped 6 bases, with 14 bases sitting between them. CDR3 length: 13 residues. This chain's CDR3 is CASEDQGSNEQFF. The CDR3 DNA follows: TGTGCCAGCGAGGACCAGGGAAGCAATGAGCAGTTCTTC.

This clonotype was recorded a few times. The chain employs TRBV4-1 and TRBJ2-1, with TRBD1 as a possible D gene (5 bases). With 1 base removed from V and 8 bases from J, the gap between germline ends came to 18 bases. This CDR3 is 16 amino acids long. The V gene's germline CDR1 is MGHRA and CDR2 YSYEKL. Here the CDR3 DNA reads TGCGCCAGCAGCCAAGCTCCAGGGTTAGTTTTCGATGAGCAGTTCTTC. It yields the protein CASSQAPGLVFDEQFF.

This clonotype has more than one count but fewer than ten. This sequence joins TRBV27 and TRBJ1-6, with 9 positions matching TRBD1. This CDR3 has 19 amino acids. Trimming cost V 0 bases and J 10 bases; bases outside gene matches: 16. CDR1 is MNHEY, CDR2 SMNVEV, per germline (reference sequence). The CDR3 DNA reads TGTGCCAGCAGTTTATCTTTTCTGATTAGGGGACAGGGTAGCTCACCCCTCCACTTT. Its translation is CASSLSFLIRGQGSSPLHF.

The table lists this clonotype with a few counts. The chain is built from TRBV7-9 and TRBJ2-7; no clear D gene. V was pared by 4 bases and J by 5 bases, with 18 bases between. The CDR3 is made up of 15 amino acids. Germline V lookup: CDR1 SEHNR, CDR2 FQNEAQ (reference sequence). The CDR3 protein is CASSSDLQVRDEQYF. As DNA, the CDR3 is TGTGCCAGCAGCTCAGACCTCCAGGTCCGGGACGAGCAGTACTTC.

This clonotype was recorded at least ten times. The chain has TRBV10-3 and TRBJ1-6, with unresolved D. With 6 bases removed from V and 4 bases from J, the gap between germline ends came to 13 bases. The CDR3 is 15 amino acids. CDR1 is ENHRY and CDR2 is SYGVKD in the germline V gene. The CDR3 DNA sequence: TGTGCCATCAGCGAAGACGGACGGTATAATTCACCCCTCCACTTT. Translating gives CAISEDGRYNSPLHF.

This clonotype was observed many times. The chain recombines TRBV7-9 with TRBJ2-1; tentatively, D is TRBD1 (5 bases). Trimming removed 4 bases at V and 6 bases at J, with 13 bases between. CDR3 length equals 14 residues. Looked up from germline, CDR1 is SEHNR and CDR2 is FQNEAQ (reference sequence). The CDR3 protein is CASSSRARVNEQFF. The CDR3 nucleotides read TGTGCCAGCAGCTCCCGTGCCAGGGTCAATGAGCAGTTCTTC. Supplemented by reference TRBV7-9 and TRBJ2-1, the full variable domain reads DTGVSQNPRHKITKRGQNVTFRCDPISEHNRLYWYRQTLGQGPEFLTYFQNEAQLEKSRLLSDRFSAERPKGSFSTLEIQRTEQGDSAMYLCASSSRARVNEQFFGPGTRLTVL.